A selection of T cell receptor beta chains follows, all from one sample in a study of shared clonotypes between healthy human individuals. Here immunoSEQ multiplex PCR was the method, and the copy in TCRdb shows in-frame clones only, minus some. The sample gives about 2.2 million clones, about 94% of which show up once; approximately 1.7% is in the top ten. Input material: naive CD8+ T cells from PBMCs. These TCRs come from a man younger than 30 in good health. Some clones in this sample may be carry-over from other donors' samples. Both conserved end residues are part of each CDR3. D genes are given only for firm matches. Clone size is not always given. Where it is, it says once, few, many or a class for expanded clones.

v_gene,j_gene,abundance,d_gene,CDR3aa,CDR3nt
TRBV15,TRBJ1-5,.,.,CATSRDEGGGNQPQHF,TGTGCCACCAGCAGAGATGAGGGGGGTGGCAATCAGCCCCAGCATTTT
TRBV11-2,TRBJ2-1,.,.,CASSLGYGAEQFF,TGTGCCAGCAGCTTAGGTTACGGGGCTGAGCAGTTCTTC
TRBV27,TRBJ1-2,few,TRBD1,CASSLTRQGGGYTF,TGTGCCAGCAGTCTGACACGCCAGGGGGGTGGCTACACCTTC
TRBV6-6,TRBJ1-1,.,TRBD1,CASSATGGTNTEAFF,TGTGCCAGCAGTGCGACAGGGGGAACGAACACTGAAGCTTTCTTT
TRBV7-3,TRBJ2-3,.,TRBD2,CASSRGTSGTTDTQYF,TGTGCCAGCAGCCGGGGTACTAGCGGAACCACAGATACGCAGTATTTT
TRBV7-3,TRBJ2-1,once,TRBD2,CASSLTAEGLAELNEQFF,TGTGCCAGCAGCTTAACGGCGGAGGGACTAGCGGAACTCAATGAGCAGTTCTTC
TRBV28,TRBJ1-2,.,.,CASSFRGNGYTF,TGTGCCAGCAGTTTCCGGGGCAACGGCTACACCTTC
TRBV11-2,TRBJ2-7,.,.,CASSLDRGSGHEQYF,TGTGCCAGCAGCTTAGATCGGGGCAGCGGGCACGAGCAGTACTTC
TRBV6-5,TRBJ2-1,.,TRBD2,CASSYSGRPYNEQFF,TGTGCCAGCAGTTATAGCGGGAGGCCCTACAATGAGCAGTTCTTC
TRBV9,TRBJ1-2,.,.,CASSTSSGGNGYTF,TGTGCCAGCAGCACGTCCTCGGGAGGGAATGGCTACACCTTC
TRBV5-6,TRBJ2-3,.,.,CASSAMLEGSTDTQYF,TGTGCCAGCAGCGCCATGTTGGAGGGGAGCACAGATACGCAGTATTTT
TRBV15,TRBJ2-7,.,.,CATSRGHPYEQYF,TGTGCCACCAGCAGGGGACACCCCTACGAGCAGTACTTC
TRBV27,TRBJ1-2,.,.,CASSLSSEGGLGYTF,TGTGCCAGCAGTTTAAGTTCCGAGGGCGGTCTGGGCTACACCTTC
TRBV19,TRBJ2-2,few,.,CASSIRDLFAGELFF,TGTGCCAGTAGTATCCGGGATCTTTTTGCCGGGGAGCTGTTTTTT
TRBV5-4,TRBJ1-3,.,.,CASSPPGNTIYF,TGTGCCAGCAGCCCCCCCGGAAACACCATATATTTT
TRBV6-5,TRBJ2-5,.,TRBD1,CASSYTVGTEETQYF,TGTGCCAGCAGTTATACGGTGGGGACAGAAGAGACCCAGTACTTC
TRBV7-3,TRBJ2-1,.,.,CASSLDLSSYNEQFF,TGTGCCAGCAGCTTAGACTTGAGCTCCTACAATGAGCAGTTCTTC
TRBV7-2,TRBJ1-2,.,.,CASSWGGRNYGYTF,TGTGCCAGCAGCTGGGGGGGCAGAAACTATGGCTACACCTTC
TRBV7-8,TRBJ2-7,.,TRBD2,CASSPSLAGEGAYEQYF,TGTGCCAGCAGCCCCTCCTTAGCGGGAGAAGGGGCCTACGAGCAGTACTTC
TRBV6-5,TRBJ2-7,.,.,CASRMDPGQEQYF,TGTGCCAGCAGAATGGACCCGGGGCAAGAGCAGTACTTC
TRBV10-1,TRBJ1-1,.,TRBD1,CASSEKGQYTEAFF,TGCGCCAGCAGTGAAAAGGGACAGTACACTGAAGCTTTCTTT
TRBV11-2,TRBJ2-5,.,.,CASSLVTGASQYF,TGTGCCAGCAGCTTAGTGACGGGGGCATCCCAGTACTTC
TRBV11-2,TRBJ2-3,.,.,CASSRIGGSTDTQYF,TGTGCCAGCAGCCGGATCGGGGGCTCCACAGATACGCAGTATTTT
TRBV6-5,TRBJ2-2,.,TRBD2,CASSNQLAVELFF,TGTGCCAGCAGTAACCAGCTAGCGGTGGAGCTGTTTTTT
TRBV27,TRBJ2-7,.,.,CASSLAGGYEQYF,TGTGCCAGCAGTTTAGCTGGCGGCTACGAGCAGTACTTC
TRBV27,TRBJ2-3,.,TRBD2,CAASGGRDTQYF,TGTGCCGCATCAGGCGGGAGGGATACGCAGTATTTT
TRBV5-6,TRBJ2-2,.,.,CASSLARASGELFF,TGTGCCAGCAGCTTGGCTCGGGCGTCCGGGGAGCTGTTTTTT
TRBV9,TRBJ1-4,.,.,CASSGGGEKLFF,TGTGCCAGCAGCGGGGGAGGCGAAAAACTGTTTTTT
TRBV7-6,TRBJ2-2,few,.,CASSLAPDRKLFF,TGTGCCAGCAGCTTAGCACCAGATCGTAAGCTGTTTTTT
TRBV28,TRBJ1-5,.,.,CASSSLRNQPQHF,TGTGCCAGCAGTTCCCTGCGAAATCAGCCCCAGCATTTT
TRBV19,TRBJ2-1,once,.,CASSIGRTSYNEQFF,TGTGCCAGTAGTATCGGCCGGACCTCCTACAATGAGCAGTTCTTC
TRBV6-1,TRBJ1-4,.,.,CASSDFVRQRRFEEKLFF,TGTGCCAGCAGTGACTTCGTGCGTCAGCGAAGGTTCGAGGAAAAACTGTTTTTT
TRBV10-1,TRBJ2-7,.,.,CASRPSDYEQYF,TGCGCCAGCAGGCCCTCGGACTACGAGCAGTACTTC
TRBV19,TRBJ2-3,.,.,CASSPGQTQYF,TGTGCCAGTAGTCCGGGGCAGACGCAGTATTTT
TRBV27,TRBJ2-7,once,.,CASSPGRVIDEQYF,TGTGCCAGCAGTCCTGGCAGGGTTATCGACGAGCAGTACTTC
TRBV14,TRBJ2-1,.,.,CASSPRSPNANEQFF,TGTGCCAGCAGCCCAAGGAGTCCCAATGCCAATGAGCAGTTCTTC
TRBV14,TRBJ2-7,.,.,CASSQREDSLPYEQYF,TGTGCCAGCAGCCAGAGGGAAGACAGCCTTCCCTACGAGCAGTACTTC
TRBV7-9,TRBJ2-1,.,TRBD2,CASSPMTSGLKNEQFF,TGTGCCAGCAGCCCTATGACTAGCGGGCTAAAGAATGAGCAGTTCTTC